Given below is one T cell receptor beta chain in context. These data belong to a study of blood T cell repertoires in COVID-19. In the authors' workflow: Reference gene primer amplification yielded estimated nucleated cell counts. TCRdb's table, derived via immunoSEQ multiplex PCR, lists solely in-frame clones and lacks some. That table furnishes V, J and clone size, whereas the DNA furnished D and trimming. The sample has around 100,000 clones, 80% to 90% seen once. The source of this sequence is a man aged 40-49 years with acute or convalescent COVID-19. The sequenced sample consisted of peripheral blood.

CDR3 in amino acids: CASSLRQGYEQYF. The CDR3 bases are TGCGCCAGCAGCCTGAGACAGGGCTACGAGCAGTACTTC. This sequence joins TRBV4-3 and TRBJ2-7; 7 nucleotides align to TRBD1. The CDR3 loop spans 13 amino acids. Germline lookup yields CDR1 LGHNA and CDR2 YSLEER. The junction had 3 bases not matched to a gene; V was cut back by 4 bases and J by 3 bases.